These T cell receptor beta chains were read from a single sample in a study of Graves' ophthalmopathy and Graves' hyperthyroidism. MiXCR was run by TCRdb on the multiplex PCR reads, yielding one entry per CDR3 protein. Counted here are about 210,000 distinct CDR3 sequences, 25% to 30% occurring once; the ten biggest clones make up approximately 9.6%. The sequenced sample consisted of peripheral blood. The receptor source for this set is a man aged 50 or older with Graves' ophthalmopathy. The CDR3 runs from the conserved cysteine through the conserved F or W. The order of the fields is D gene, clone size, V gene, J gene, CDR3 protein, CDR3 DNA. D genes are given only for firm matches. Clone size is given for some rows only: seen once, a few or many times, or a class if the clone is expanded.

>TRBD1|-|TRBV7-3|TRBJ1-1
CASSADRGPEAFF
TGTGCCAGCAGCGCGGACAGGGGCCCTGAAGCTTTCTTT
>TRBD1|-|TRBV15|TRBJ1-1
CATSGPDRAAEAFF
TGTGCCACCAGCGGGCCGGACAGGGCCGCTGAAGCTTTCTTT
>-|many|TRBV19|TRBJ2-5
CASSTPGVPCGRLQETQYF
TGTGCCAGTAGTACCCCCGGGGTACCGTGCGGGCGACTCCAAGAGACCCAGTACTTC
>-|once|TRBV12-3/TRBV12-4|TRBJ1-1
CASSLLGSSTEAFF
TGTGCCAGCAGCCTCCTTGGGTCTAGCACTGAAGCTTTCTTT
>-|many|TRBV12-3/TRBV12-4|TRBJ2-2
CASSLGVAGELFF
TGTGCCAGCAGTTTGGGGGTAGCCGGGGAGCTGTTTTTT
>-|medium-sized|TRBV12-3/TRBV12-4|TRBJ1-1
CASSLENTEAFF
TGTGCCAGCAGTTTAGAGAACACTGAAGCTTTCTTT
>TRBD2|many|TRBV20-1|TRBJ2-2
CSARGLADTGELFF
TGCAGTGCTAGAGGCCTAGCGGACACCGGGGAGCTGTTTTTT
>-|many|TRBV12-3/TRBV12-4|TRBJ2-7
CASNNEQYF
TGTGCCAGCAACAACGAGCAGTACTTC
>-|-|TRBV7-2|TRBJ2-7
CASSLYTGSSYEQYF
TGTGCCAGCAGCTTATATACAGGAAGCTCCTACGAGCAGTACTTC
>TRBD1|many|TRBV28|TRBJ1-5
CASSGIKDRGRGQPQHF
TGTGCCAGCAGCGGGATCAAGGACAGGGGGCGAGGTCAGCCCCAGCATTTT
>-|many|TRBV29-1|TRBJ2-2
CSVRRTANTGELFF
TGCAGCGTTCGGAGGACAGCGAACACCGGGGAGCTGTTTTTT